The T cell receptor beta chain under discussion was sequenced for a study of CD8+ T cells in alopecia areata. Study results and caveats: Alphabeta T cells residing in normal skin are also sequenced in scalp samples.

A note on this clone: Its target is unknown.

The CDR3 consists of 16 residues. Germline CDR1 SGHRS, CDR2 YFSETQ. V was pared by 0 bases and J by 6 bases, with 10 bases of the junction left unmatched. The sorting of PBMCs gave CD4+ and CD8+ T cells. Extracted RNA was reverse transcribed, and the resulting cDNA served as sequencing template. TCRdb's copy holds only in-frame clones and misses some; the assay was immunoSEQ multiplex PCR. The table shows some 200,000 clones, with about 63% occurring only once. This clonotype originated in a human donor with alopecia areata. The V and J genes are TRBV5-1 and TRBJ1-2; 8 nucleotides line up with TRBD1. The input for sequencing was CD4+ T cells sorted from blood, taken at week 0. The CDR3 bases are TGCGCCAGCAGCTTGGGGCAGGGGGCCTTATTTGATGGCTACACCTTC. This translates into CASSLGQGALFDGYTF.